What follows is one T cell receptor (beta chain) and its context. This sample was included in a study of T-cell memory formation after mild COVID-19. Germline CDR1 and CDR2: SQVTM and ANQGSEA. The V gene lost 0 bases and the J gene lost 4 bases, with 8 bases spanning the gap. The CDR3 extends over 13 amino acids. TCRalpha and TCRbeta libraries used 5'RACE with constant-segment primers and UMIs. TCRdb used MiXCR to reprocess the 5' RACE reads, holding one entry per CDR3 protein. The data show 350,000 to 550,000 distinct CDR3 sequences, approximately 18% seen once. The TCR originated in a young man who had mild COVID-19 (a few samples of this study predate the infection). Cell type and time point are not known. V is TRBV29-1 and J is TRBJ2-3; D perhaps matches TRBD2 (6 bases). Sequencing was done on a sample of PBMCs or a T cell subset sorted from them (not recorded which). The CDR3 DNA sequence: TGCAGCGTTGAAGAGGGGGGTTCAGATACGCAGTATTTT. This gives the protein CSVEEGGSDTQYF.